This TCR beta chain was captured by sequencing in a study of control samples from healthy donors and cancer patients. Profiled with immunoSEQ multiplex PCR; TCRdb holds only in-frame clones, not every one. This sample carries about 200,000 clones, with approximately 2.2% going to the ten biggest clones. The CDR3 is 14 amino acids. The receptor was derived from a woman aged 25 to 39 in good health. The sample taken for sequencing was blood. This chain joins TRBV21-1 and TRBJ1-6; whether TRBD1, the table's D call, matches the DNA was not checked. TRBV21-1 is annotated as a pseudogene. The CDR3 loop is CASHYGQPHSPLHF. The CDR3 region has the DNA TGTGCCAGCCATTACGGACAGCCCCATTCACCCCTCCACTTT.